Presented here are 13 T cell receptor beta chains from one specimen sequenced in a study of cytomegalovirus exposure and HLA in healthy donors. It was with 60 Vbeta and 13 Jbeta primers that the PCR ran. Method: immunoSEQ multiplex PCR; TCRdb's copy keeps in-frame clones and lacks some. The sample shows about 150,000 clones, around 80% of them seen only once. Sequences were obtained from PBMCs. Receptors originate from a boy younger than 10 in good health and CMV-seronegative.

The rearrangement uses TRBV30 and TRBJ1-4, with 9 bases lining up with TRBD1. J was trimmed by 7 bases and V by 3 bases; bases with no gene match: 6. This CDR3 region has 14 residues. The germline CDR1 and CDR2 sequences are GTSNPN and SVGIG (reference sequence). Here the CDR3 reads CAWSFGQGSEKLFF. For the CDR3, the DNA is TGTGCCTGGAGCTTTGGACAGGGGAGTGAAAAACTGTTTTTT.

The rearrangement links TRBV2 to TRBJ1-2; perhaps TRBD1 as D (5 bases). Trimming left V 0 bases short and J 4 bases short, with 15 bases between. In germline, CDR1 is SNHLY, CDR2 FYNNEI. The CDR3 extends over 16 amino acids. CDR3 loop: CASSEAGVVFVYGYTF. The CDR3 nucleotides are TGTGCCAGCAGTGAAGCAGGGGTTGTGTTCGTCTATGGCTACACCTTC.

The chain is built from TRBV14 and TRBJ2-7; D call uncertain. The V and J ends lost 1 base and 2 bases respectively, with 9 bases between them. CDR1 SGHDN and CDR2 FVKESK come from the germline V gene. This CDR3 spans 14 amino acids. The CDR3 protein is CASSQGGRTYEQYF. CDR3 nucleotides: TGTGCCAGCAGCCAAGGAGGCCGAACCTACGAGCAGTACTTC.

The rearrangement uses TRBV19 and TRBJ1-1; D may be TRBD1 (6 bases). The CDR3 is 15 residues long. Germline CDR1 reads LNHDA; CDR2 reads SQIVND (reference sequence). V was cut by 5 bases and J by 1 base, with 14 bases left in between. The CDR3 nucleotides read TGTGCCAGTAGTGCCCTGGGGGCACAGAACACTGAAGCTTTCTTT. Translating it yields CASSALGAQNTEAFF. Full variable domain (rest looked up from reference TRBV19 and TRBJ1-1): DGGITQSPKYLFRKEGQNVTLSCEQNLNHDAMYWYRQDPGQGLRLIYYSQIVNDFQKGDIAEGYSVSREKKESFPLTVTSAQKNPTAFYLCASSALGAQNTEAFFGQGTRLTVV.

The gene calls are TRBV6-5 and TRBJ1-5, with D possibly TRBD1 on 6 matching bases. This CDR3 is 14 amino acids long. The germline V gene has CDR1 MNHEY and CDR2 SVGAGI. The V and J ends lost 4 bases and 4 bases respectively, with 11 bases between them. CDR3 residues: CASSSGQPNQPQHF. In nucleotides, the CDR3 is TGTGCCAGCAGTTCAGGACAGCCGAATCAGCCCCAGCATTTT.

This CDR3 reads CASSFNSYEQYF. For the CDR3, the DNA is TGTGCCAGCAGCTTCAACTCGTACGAGCAGTACTTC. This rearrangement joins TRBV5-5 to TRBJ2-7; D ambiguous. Looked up from germline, CDR1 is SGHKS and CDR2 is YYEKEE (reference sequence). This CDR3 contains 12 residues. Trimming left V 2 bases short and J 4 bases short, with 7 bases between.

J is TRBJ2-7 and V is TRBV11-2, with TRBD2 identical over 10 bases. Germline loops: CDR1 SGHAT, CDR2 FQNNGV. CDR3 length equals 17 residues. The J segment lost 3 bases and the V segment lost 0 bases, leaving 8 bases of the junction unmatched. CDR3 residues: CASSLDSKWTSGYEQYF. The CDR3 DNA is TGTGCCAGCAGCTTAGATTCTAAGTGGACTAGCGGCTACGAGCAGTACTTC.

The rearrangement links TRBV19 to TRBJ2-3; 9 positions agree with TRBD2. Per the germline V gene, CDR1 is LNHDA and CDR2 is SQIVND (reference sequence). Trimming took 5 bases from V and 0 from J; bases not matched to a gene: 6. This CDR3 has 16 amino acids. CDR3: CASSVGLARSTDTQYF. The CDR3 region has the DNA TGTGCCAGTAGTGTCGGACTAGCGCGTAGCACAGATACGCAGTATTTT.

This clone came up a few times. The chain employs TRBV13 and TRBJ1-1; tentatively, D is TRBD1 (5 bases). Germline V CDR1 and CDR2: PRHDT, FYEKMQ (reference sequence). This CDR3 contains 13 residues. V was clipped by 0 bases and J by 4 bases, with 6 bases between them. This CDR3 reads CASSLGRATEAFF. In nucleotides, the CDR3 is TGTGCCAGCAGCTTAGGCAGGGCCACTGAAGCTTTCTTT.

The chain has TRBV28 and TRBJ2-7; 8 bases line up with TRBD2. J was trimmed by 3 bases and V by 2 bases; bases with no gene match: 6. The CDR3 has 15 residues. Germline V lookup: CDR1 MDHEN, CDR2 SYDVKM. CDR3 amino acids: CASSLQLAADYEQYF. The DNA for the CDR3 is TGTGCCAGCAGTTTACAACTAGCGGCCGACTACGAGCAGTACTTC.

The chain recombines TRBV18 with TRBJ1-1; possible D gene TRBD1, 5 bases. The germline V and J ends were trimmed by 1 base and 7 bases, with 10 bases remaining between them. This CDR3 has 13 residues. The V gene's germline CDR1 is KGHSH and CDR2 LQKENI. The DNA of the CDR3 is TGTGCCAGCTCACCACGCGGGGGGAATGAAGCTTTCTTT. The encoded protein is CASSPRGGNEAFF.

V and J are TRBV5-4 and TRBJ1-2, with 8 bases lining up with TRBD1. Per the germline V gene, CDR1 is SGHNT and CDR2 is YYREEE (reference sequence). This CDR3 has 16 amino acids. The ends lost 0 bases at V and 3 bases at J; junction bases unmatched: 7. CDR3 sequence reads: CASSLEGDRTYYGYTF. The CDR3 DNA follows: TGTGCCAGCAGCTTGGAAGGGGACAGGACCTACTATGGCTACACCTTC.

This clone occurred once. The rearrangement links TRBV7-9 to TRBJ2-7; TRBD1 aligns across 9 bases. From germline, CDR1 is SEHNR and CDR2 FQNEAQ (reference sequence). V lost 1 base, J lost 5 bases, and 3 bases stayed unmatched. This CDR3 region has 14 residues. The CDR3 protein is CASSLVTGGNEQYF. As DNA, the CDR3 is TGTGCCAGCAGCTTAGTGACAGGGGGTAACGAGCAGTACTTC.